What follows describes a single T cell receptor (beta chain). Its antigen is not known. TCRdb keeps only in-frame clones here, not all; method: immunoSEQ multiplex PCR. The data hold around 130,000 clones, with nearly 90% observed a single time. This entry is derived from a study of cytomegalovirus exposure and HLA in healthy donors. Study-wide points: The listing of roughly 160 TCR beta chains classed them as cytomegalovirus-associated. High sensitivity and specificity were reportedly achieved when the classifier diagnosed cytomegalovirus status.

V gave up 6 bases and J gave up 5 bases; unmatched junction bases: 15. In germline, CDR1 is SQVTM, CDR2 ANQGSEA. The CDR3 totals 16 residues. The clonotype comes from a man younger than 45 in good health and CMV-seronegative. The chain recombines TRBV29-1 with TRBJ2-5; 10 bases fit TRBD1. The sequencing input was PBMCs. The CDR3 reads CSVEGAGQGGRETQYF. In DNA form, the CDR3 reads TGCAGCGTCGAGGGGGCCGGACAGGGGGGCAGGGAGACCCAGTACTTC. The full variable domain, with the rest looked up from reference TRBV29-1 and TRBJ2-5, is SAVISQKPSRDICQRGTSLTIQCQVDSQVTMMFWYRQQPGQSLTLIATANQGSEATYESGFVIDKFPISRPNLTFSTLTVSNMSPEDSSIYLCSVEGAGQGGRETQYFGPGTRLLVL.